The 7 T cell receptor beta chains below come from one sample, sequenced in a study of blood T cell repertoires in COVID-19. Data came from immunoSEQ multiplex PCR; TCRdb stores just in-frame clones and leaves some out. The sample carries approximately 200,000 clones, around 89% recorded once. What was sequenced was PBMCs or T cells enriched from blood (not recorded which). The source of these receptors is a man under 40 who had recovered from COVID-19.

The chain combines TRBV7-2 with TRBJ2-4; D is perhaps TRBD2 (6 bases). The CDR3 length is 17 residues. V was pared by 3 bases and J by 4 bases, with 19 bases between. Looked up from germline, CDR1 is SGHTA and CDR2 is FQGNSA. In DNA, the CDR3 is TGTGCCAGCAGCTTGGGGGTATTAGGAGGGCAGAAAAACATTCAGTACTTC. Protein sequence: CASSLGVLGGQKNIQYF. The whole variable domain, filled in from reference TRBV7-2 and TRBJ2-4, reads GAGVSQSPSNKVTEKGKDVELRCDPISGHTALYWYRQSLGQGLEFLIYFQGNSAPDKSGLPSDRFSAERTGGSVSTLTIQRTQQEDSAVYLCASSLGVLGGQKNIQYFGAGTRLSVL.

This chain's CDR3 is CASSMDRRVYNEQFF. The CDR3, as DNA: TGTGCCAGTAGTATGGACAGGCGAGTCTACAATGAGCAGTTCTTC. The chain joins TRBV19 to TRBJ2-1; TRBD1 matches 7 bases. The CDR3 is 15 residues long. Trimming at V came to 3 bases and at J to 3 bases, leaving 5 bases not matched to a gene. CDR1 and CDR2 (germline): LNHDA, SQIVND (reference sequence).

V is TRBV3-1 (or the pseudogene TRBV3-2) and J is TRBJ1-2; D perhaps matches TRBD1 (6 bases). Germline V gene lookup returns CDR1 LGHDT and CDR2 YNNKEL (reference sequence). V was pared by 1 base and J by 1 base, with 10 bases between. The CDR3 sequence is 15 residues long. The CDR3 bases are TGTGCCAGCAGCCAAGGGACAGCTTATAACTATGGCTACACCTTC. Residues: CASSQGTAYNYGYTF.

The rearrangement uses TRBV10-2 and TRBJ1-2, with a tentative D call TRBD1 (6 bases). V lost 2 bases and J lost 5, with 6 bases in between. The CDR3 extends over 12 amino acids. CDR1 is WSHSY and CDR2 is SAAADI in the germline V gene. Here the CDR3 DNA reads TGCGCCAGCAGTGAGGGACAGTATGGCTACACCTTC. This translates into CASSEGQYGYTF.

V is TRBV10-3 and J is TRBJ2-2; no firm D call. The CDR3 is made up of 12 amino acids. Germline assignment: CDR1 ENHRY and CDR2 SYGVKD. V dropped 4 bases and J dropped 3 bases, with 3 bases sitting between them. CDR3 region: CAISVDTGELFF. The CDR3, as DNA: TGTGCCATCAGTGTAGACACCGGGGAGCTGTTTTTT.

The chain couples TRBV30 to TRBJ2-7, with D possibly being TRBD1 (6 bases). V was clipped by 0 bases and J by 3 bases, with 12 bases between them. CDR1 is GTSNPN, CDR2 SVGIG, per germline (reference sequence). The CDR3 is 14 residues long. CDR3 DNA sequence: TGTGCCTGGAGTGTATTGGGCAGGGGCTACGAGCAGTACTTC. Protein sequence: CAWSVLGRGYEQYF.

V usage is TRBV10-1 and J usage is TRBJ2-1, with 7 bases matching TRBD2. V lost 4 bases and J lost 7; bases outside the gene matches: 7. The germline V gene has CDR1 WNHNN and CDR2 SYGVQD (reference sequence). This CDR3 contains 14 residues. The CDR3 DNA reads TGCGCCAGCAGTGCGGGGCGGGAGCAGAATGAGCAGTTCTTC. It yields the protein CASSAGREQNEQFF.